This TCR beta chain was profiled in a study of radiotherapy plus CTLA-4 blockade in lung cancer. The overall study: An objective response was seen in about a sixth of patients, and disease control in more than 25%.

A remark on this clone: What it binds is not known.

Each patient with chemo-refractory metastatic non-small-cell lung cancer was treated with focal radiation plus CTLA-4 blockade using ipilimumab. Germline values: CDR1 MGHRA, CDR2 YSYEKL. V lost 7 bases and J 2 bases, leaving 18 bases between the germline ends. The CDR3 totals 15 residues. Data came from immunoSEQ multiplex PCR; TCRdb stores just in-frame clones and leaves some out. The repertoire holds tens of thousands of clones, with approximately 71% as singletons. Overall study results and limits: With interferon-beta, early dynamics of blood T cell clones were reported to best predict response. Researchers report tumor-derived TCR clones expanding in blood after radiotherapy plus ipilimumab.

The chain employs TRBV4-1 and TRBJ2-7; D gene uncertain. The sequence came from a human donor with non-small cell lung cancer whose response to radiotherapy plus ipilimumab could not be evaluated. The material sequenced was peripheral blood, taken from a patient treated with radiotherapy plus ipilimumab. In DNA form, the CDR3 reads TGCGCCAGCATGCTACAAGGCCACAGTCCCTACGAGCAGTACTTC. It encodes CASMLQGHSPYEQYF.